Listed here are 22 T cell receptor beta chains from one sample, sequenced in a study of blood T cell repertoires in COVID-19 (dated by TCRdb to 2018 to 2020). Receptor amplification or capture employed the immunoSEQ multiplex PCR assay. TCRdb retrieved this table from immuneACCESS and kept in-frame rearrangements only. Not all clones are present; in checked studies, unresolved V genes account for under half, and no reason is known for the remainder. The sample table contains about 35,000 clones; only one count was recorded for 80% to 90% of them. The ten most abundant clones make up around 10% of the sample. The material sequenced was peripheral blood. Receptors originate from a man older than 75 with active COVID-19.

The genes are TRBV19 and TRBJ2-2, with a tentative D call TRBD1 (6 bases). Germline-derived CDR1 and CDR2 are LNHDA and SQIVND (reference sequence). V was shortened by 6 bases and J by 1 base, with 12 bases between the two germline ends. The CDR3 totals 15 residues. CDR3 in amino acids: CASRGTGQNTGELFF. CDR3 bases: TGTGCCAGTAGGGGAACGGGACAGAACACCGGGGAGCTGTTTTTT.

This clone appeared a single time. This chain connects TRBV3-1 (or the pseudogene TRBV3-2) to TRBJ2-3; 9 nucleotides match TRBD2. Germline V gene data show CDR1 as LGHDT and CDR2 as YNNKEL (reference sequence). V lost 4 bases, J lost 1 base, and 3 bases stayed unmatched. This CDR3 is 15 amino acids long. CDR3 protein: CASSPWTSGTDTQYF. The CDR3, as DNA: TGTGCCAGCAGCCCGTGGACTAGCGGCACAGATACGCAGTATTTT.

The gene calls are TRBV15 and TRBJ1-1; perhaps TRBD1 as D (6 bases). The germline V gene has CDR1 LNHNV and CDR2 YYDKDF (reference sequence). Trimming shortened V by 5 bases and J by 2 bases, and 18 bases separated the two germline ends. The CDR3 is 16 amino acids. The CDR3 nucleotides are TGTGCCACCAGCGGAAAGACAGGTCTCCTTAACACTGAAGCTTTCTTT. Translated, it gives CATSGKTGLLNTEAFF.

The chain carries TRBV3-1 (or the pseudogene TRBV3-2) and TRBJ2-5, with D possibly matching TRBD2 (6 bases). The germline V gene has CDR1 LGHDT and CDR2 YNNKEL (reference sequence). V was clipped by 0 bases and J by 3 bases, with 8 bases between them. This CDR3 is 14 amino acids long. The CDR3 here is CASSQDSGEETQYF. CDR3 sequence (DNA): TGTGCCAGCAGCCAAGATTCGGGGGAAGAGACCCAGTACTTC.

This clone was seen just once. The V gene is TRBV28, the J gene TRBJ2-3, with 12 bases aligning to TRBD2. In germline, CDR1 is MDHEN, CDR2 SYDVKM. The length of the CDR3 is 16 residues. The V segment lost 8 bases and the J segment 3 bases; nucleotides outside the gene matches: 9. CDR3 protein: CASLASGRAGTDTQYF. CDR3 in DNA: TGTGCCAGCTTGGCTAGCGGGAGGGCTGGTACAGATACGCAGTATTTT.

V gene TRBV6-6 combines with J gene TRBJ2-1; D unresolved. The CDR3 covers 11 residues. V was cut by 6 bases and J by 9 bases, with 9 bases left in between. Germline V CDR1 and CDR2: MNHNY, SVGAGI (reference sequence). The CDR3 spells CASRESGEQFF. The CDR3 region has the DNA TGTGCCAGCAGGGAGTCGGGTGAGCAGTTCTTC.

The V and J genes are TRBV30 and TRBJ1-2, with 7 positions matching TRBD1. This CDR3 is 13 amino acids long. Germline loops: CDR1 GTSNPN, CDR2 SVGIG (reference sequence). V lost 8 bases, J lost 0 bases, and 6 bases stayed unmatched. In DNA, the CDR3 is TGTGCCGGGCACAGGGGCTCTAACTATGGCTACACCTTC. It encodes CAGHRGSNYGYTF.

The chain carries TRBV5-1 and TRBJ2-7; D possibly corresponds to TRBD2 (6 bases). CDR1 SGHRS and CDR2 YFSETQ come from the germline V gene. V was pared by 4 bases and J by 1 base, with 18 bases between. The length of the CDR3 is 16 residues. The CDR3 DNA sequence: TGCGCCAGCAGCCTGGAGGGCGGGATGCAGTCCTACGAGCAGTACTTC. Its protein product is CASSLEGGMQSYEQYF.

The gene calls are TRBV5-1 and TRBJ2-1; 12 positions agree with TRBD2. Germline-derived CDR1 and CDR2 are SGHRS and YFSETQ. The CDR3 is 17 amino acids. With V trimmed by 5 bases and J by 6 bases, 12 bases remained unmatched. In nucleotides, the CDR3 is TGCGCCAGCAGGCAGCGTATCGGACTAGCGGGACGCAATGAGCAGTTCTTC. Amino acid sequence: CASRQRIGLAGRNEQFF.

The CDR3 loop is CASSPTENYGYTF. Written as DNA, the CDR3 is TGTGCCAGCAGCCCGACAGAAAACTATGGCTACACCTTC. The chain couples TRBV3-1 (or the pseudogene TRBV3-2) to TRBJ1-2, with D perhaps TRBD1 (5 bases). Per germline, CDR1 LGHDT and CDR2 YNNKEL (reference sequence). Trimming stripped 4 bases from V and 2 bases from J, with 8 bases between. This CDR3 comprises 13 residues.

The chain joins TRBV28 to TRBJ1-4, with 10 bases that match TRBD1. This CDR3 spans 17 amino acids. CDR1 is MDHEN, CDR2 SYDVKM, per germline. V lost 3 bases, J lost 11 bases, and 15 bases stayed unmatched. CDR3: CASSFPPAGTGARKLFF. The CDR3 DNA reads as TGTGCCAGCAGTTTCCCCCCTGCAGGGACAGGGGCCCGGAAACTGTTTTTT.

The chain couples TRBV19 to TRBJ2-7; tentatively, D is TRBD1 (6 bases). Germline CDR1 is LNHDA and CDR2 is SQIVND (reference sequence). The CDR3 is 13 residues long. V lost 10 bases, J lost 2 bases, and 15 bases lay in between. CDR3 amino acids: CATEGKGAYEQYF. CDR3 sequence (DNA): TGTGCCACCGAAGGAAAGGGGGCCTACGAGCAGTACTTC.

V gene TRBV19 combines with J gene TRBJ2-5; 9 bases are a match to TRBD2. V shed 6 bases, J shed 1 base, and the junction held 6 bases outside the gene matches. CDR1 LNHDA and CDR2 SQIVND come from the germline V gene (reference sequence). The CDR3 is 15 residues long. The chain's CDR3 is CASRLGGLAQETQYF. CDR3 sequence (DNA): TGTGCCAGTAGGCTAGGGGGACTAGCCCAAGAGACCCAGTACTTC.

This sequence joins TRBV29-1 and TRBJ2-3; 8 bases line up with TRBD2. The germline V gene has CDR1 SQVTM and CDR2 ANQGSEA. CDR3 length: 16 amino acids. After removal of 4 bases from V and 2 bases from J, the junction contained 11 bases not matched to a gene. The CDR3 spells CSVAGMLGRATDTQYF. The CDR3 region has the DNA TGCAGCGTTGCTGGAATGCTCGGGAGGGCCACAGATACGCAGTATTTT.

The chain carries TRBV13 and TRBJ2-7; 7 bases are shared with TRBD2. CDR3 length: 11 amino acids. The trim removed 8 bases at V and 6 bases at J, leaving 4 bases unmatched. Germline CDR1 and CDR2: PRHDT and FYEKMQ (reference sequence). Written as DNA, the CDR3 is TGTGCCAGCGGATGGGAGGGCGAGCAGTACTTC. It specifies CASGWEGEQYF.

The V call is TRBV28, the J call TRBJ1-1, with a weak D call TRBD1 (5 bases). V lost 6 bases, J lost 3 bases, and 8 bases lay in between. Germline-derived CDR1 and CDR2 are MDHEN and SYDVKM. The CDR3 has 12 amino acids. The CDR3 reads CASRQQDTEAFF. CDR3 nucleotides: TGTGCCAGCAGGCAACAGGACACTGAAGCTTTCTTT.

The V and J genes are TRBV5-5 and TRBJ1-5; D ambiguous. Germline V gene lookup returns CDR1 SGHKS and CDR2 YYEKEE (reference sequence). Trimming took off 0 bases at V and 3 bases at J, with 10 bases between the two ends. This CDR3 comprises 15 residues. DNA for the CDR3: TGTGCCAGCAGCTTGGACGGTCAGGACAATCAGCCCCAGCATTTT. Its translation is CASSLDGQDNQPQHF.

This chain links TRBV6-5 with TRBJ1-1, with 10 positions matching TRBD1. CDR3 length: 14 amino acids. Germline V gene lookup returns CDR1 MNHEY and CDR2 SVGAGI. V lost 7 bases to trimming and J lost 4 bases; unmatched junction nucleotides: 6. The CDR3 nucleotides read TGTGCCAGCAAGGTAGGGACAGGGGCCACTGAAGCTTTCTTT. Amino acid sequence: CASKVGTGATEAFF.

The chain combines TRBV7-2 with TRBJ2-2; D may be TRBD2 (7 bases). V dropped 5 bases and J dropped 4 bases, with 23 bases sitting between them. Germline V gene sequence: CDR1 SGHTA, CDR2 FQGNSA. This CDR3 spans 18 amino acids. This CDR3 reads CASSLRNGGGAGTGELFF. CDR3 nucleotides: TGTGCCAGCAGCCTCAGAAATGGAGGGGGGGCGGGCACCGGGGAGCTGTTTTTT.

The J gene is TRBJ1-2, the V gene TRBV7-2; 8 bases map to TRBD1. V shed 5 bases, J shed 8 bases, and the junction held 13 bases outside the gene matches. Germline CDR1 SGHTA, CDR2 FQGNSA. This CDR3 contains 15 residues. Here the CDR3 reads CASSPQRTGQGGYTF. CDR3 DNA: TGTGCCAGCAGCCCCCAACGGACAGGACAGGGCGGCTACACCTTC.

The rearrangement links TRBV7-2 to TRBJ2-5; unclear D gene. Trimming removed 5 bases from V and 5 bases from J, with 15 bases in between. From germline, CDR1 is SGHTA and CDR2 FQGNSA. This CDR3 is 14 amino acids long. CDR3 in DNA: TGTGCCAGCAGCGCCCCCCGGGTTCGGGAGACCCAGTACTTC. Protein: CASSAPRVRETQYF.

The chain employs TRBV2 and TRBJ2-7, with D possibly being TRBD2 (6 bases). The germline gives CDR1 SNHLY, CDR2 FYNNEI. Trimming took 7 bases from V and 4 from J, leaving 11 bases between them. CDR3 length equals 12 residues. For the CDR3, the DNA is TGTGCCAGCAATCGCGGGGCTTACGAGCAGTACTTC. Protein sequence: CASNRGAYEQYF.